This T cell receptor beta chain was sequenced during a study of cytomegalovirus exposure and HLA in healthy donors. Study at large: In a previous analysis, 117 million unique TCR beta sequences were found from some 200 million T cells.

The study's findings and limits: The study labeled more than 150 TCR beta chains cytomegalovirus-associated.

With 4 bases removed from V and 1 base from J, the gap between germline ends came to 10 bases. CDR3 size: 15 residues. Germline lookup yields CDR1 MNHNS and CDR2 SASEGT. PCR amplification relied on 60 Vbeta primers (plus 13 Jbeta primers). The table came from immunoSEQ multiplex PCR; TCRdb's copy has only in-frame clones and leaves some out. This sample has about 110,000 clones, with about 84% found just once. These donors, healthy bone marrow donors, were studied. Comment on this clone: Its target is unknown.

This clonotype was obtained from a man aged 30 to 45 in good health and CMV-seronegative. Sequencing input: PBMCs. This rearrangement joins TRBV6-1 to TRBJ2-2; D perhaps matches TRBD1 (5 bases). CDR3 coding DNA: TGTGCCAGCAGTGTTGACAGACTGAACACCGGGGAGCTGTTTTTT. Amino acids: CASSVDRLNTGELFF.